This T cell receptor beta chain was sequenced in a study of response to subunit inactivated influenza vaccine. The germline V and J ends were trimmed by 2 bases and 6 bases, with 17 bases remaining between them. The CDR3 totals 15 residues. The germline CDR1 and CDR2 sequences are MDHEN and SYDVKM. Study-wide results and caveats: Each seasonal influenza vaccination recruits few new T cells, the authors suggested.

Worth noting for this clonotype: Its target is not known.

TCRdb reprocessed the RT-PCR reads via MiXCR and lists one record per CDR3 protein. The table shows over 450,000 distinct CDR3 sequences, with 10% to 15% occurring only once. Sequencing was performed on PBMCs from blood, taken 35 to 45 days after vaccination. The rearrangement links TRBV28 to TRBJ2-7; weak D call: TRBD2 (6 bases). This TCR derives from a middle-aged man who received an inactivated influenza vaccine. CDR3 in DNA: TGTGCCAGCAGTTTAAGGTATCCTCTAGCGACCGAGCAGTACTTC. Its translation is CASSLRYPLATEQYF.